This T cell receptor (beta chain) was recorded in a study of CD8 T cells in Susac syndrome. Looking at the study overall: Patients with Susac syndrome, at blood draw, were therapy-naive, on corticosteroids, or on intravenous immunoglobulin alone.

The RNA input was roughly 0.45 to 1 ug, and it was reverse transcribed with random hexamers. TCRdb recomputed calls from the immunoSEQ multiplex PCR reads with MiXCR, one row per CDR3 protein. The sample yields more than 200,000 distinct CDR3 sequences, about 94% seen once. Susac syndrome patients met recently defined diagnostic criteria for definite or probable disease. This receptor was identified in a human donor with Susac syndrome. Sequenced sample: CD4+ T cells from PBMCs.

The CDR3 DNA sequence: TGTGCCAGCAGCCCTCGGGACAATACTAACTATGGCTACACCTTC. This codes for CASSPRDNTNYGYTF. V gene TRBV9 combines with J gene TRBJ1-2; a possible D gene is TRBD1 (6 bases). The V gene's germline CDR1 is SGDLS and CDR2 YYNGEE. V dropped 4 bases and J dropped 0 bases, with 13 bases sitting between them. The CDR3 totals 15 residues.